Listed here is a single T cell receptor (beta chain). The data are from a study of blood T cell repertoires in COVID-19. On the study more broadly: Material from acute and convalescent COVID-19 was sourced from the United States, Italy and Spain.

Individuals aged 18 to 89 years were recruited from about two dozen US areas. In the 2 weeks before study entry, exposed participants met a COVID-19 case, which was PCR-confirmed or clinician-diagnosed. Generated by immunoSEQ multiplex PCR, the TCRdb table keeps only in-frame clones and is missing some. The table has about 220,000 clones, about 83% seen once. The CDR3 is made up of 13 amino acids. With 6 bases removed from V and 7 bases from J, the gap between germline ends came to 16 bases. The sample taken for sequencing was PBMCs or T cells enriched from blood (not recorded which). This clonotype originated in a woman between 45 and 60 years old who had been exposed to COVID-19. This rearrangement joins TRBV12-3 or TRBV12-4 to TRBJ2-7, with a weak D call TRBD1 (6 bases). The CDR3 reads CASRGQWWGEQYF. The CDR3 nucleotides are TGTGCCAGCAGAGGACAGTGGTGGGGGGAGCAGTACTTC.